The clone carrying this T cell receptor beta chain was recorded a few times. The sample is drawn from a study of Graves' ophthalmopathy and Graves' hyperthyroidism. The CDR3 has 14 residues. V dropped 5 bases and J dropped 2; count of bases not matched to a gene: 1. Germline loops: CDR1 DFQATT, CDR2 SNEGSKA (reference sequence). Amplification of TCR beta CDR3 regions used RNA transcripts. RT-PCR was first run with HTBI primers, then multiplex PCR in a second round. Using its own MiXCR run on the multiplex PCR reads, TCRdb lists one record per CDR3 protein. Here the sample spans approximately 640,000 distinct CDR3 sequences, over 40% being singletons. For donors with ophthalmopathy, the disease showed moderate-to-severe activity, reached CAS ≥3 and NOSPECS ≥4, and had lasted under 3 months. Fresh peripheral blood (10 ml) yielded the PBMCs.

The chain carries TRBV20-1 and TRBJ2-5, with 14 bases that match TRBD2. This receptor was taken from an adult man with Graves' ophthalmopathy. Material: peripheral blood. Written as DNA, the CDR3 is TGCAGTGCTCGGACTAGCGGGGGGCAAGAGACCCAGTACTTC. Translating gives CSARTSGGQETQYF.